Listed below are T cell receptor beta chains from one sample, sequenced in a study of T cell repertoires in cytomegalovirus infection. TCRdb re-called the reads through MiXCR, storing one row per CDR3 protein. The data show about 220,000 distinct CDR3 sequences, roughly 34% seen once. No antigens are known for them. Source: CD8+ T cells from cultured PBMCs, taken from culture after CMV antigen stimulation. These TCRs come from a human donor in good health (CMV status not recorded). Some clones in this sample may be carry-over from other donors' samples. Both conserved end residues are part of each CDR3. The D gene is left open where the match is weak. Clone size is given for some rows only: seen once, a few or many times, or a class if the clone is expanded.

D gene	V gene	clone size	J gene	CDR3 DNA	CDR3 protein
TRBD1	TRBV12-3/TRBV12-4	-	TRBJ2-1	TGTGCCAGCACCCCGTCGACAGGGTTATCCTACAATGAGCAGTTCTTC	CASTPSTGLSYNEQFF
-	TRBV27	-	TRBJ1-2	TGTGCCAGCAGTGGGAACAGGAATGGCTACACCTTC	CASSGNRNGYTF
TRBD2	TRBV12-3/TRBV12-4	-	TRBJ2-1	TGTGCCAGCAGCCGAATCGCGGGACTAGACTACAATGAGCAGTTCTTC	CASSRIAGLDYNEQFF
TRBD1	TRBV24-1	-	TRBJ2-3	TGTGCCACCAGTGATTTAAAGGGGGCCGGGACAGATACGCAGTATTTT	CATSDLKGAGTDTQYF
-	TRBV20-1	-	TRBJ2-7	TGCAGTGCTAGCCCCTACAGCTCCTACGAGCAGTACTTC	CSASPYSSYEQYF
-	TRBV6-2/TRBV6-3	-	TRBJ2-1	TGTGCCAGCAGTTACGGTGCCAATGAGCAGTTCTTC	CASSYGANEQFF
-	TRBV27	few	TRBJ2-7	TGTGCCAGCAGTTTAGGTCACTCCAGATACGAGCAGTACTTC	CASSLGHSRYEQYF
TRBD2	TRBV15	-	TRBJ2-5	TGTGCCACCAGCAGGGGGGCCCTACTAGCGGGAGCGGAGACCCAGTACTTC	CATSRGALLAGAETQYF
TRBD2	TRBV11-2	few	TRBJ2-1	TGTGCCAGCAGCCTTAGGGAGGGGCGTTGGTCCTACAATGAGCAGTTCTTC	CASSLREGRWSYNEQFF
-	TRBV27	-	TRBJ2-1	TGTGCCAGCAGTTTATCGGAGGGAAATGAGCAGTTCTTC	CASSLSEGNEQFF
-	TRBV20-1	-	TRBJ2-5	TGCAGTGCTGATCCCCGGGACTGGAAAGAACAAGAGACCCAGTACTTC	CSADPRDWKEQETQYF
-	TRBV20-1	many	TRBJ1-2	TGCAGTGCTAGCGAGACAGGATTAGCTTATGGCTACACCTTC	CSASETGLAYGYTF
TRBD2	TRBV7-2	many	TRBJ2-1	TGTGCCAGCAGCTTATGGCTAGCGGGAGCGGGGAATGAGCAGTTCTTC	CASSLWLAGAGNEQFF
TRBD2	TRBV3-1	-	TRBJ2-7	TGTGCCAGCAGCCAAACGCGGGAGGGCCAGTACGAGCAGTACTTC	CASSQTREGQYEQYF
-	TRBV20-1	-	TRBJ2-7	TGCAGTGCTAGAGATGCACAGAACTCTTACGAGCAGTACTTC	CSARDAQNSYEQYF
-	TRBV28	-	TRBJ1-6	TGTGCCAGCAGTTTATTATGGGGGCGCGGATCACCCCTCCACTTT	CASSLLWGRGSPLHF
-	TRBV7-3	few	TRBJ2-3	TGTGCCAGCAGCCAAGGCGGAGATACGCAGTATTTT	CASSQGGDTQYF
-	TRBV13	-	TRBJ1-6	TGTGCCAGCAGCTTAAAGGGCAGGAATTCACCCCTCCACTTT	CASSLKGRNSPLHF
-	TRBV20-1	few	TRBJ2-4	TGCAGTGCTACCGGGACAGCCAAAAACATTCAGTACTTC	CSATGTAKNIQYF
-	TRBV19	few	TRBJ1-1	TGTGCCACCTTAGACCTCATGAACACTGAAGCTTTCTTT	CATLDLMNTEAFF
-	TRBV12-3/TRBV12-4	many	TRBJ1-1	TGTGCCAGCAGTTTAGGGCAGAACACTGAAGCTTTCTTT	CASSLGQNTEAFF